This T cell receptor (beta chain) is drawn from a study of T-cell memory formation after mild COVID-19. For this clonotype: Its antigen is currently unknown.

Study-wide findings and caveats: Day 37-peaking second-wave clones had unconfirmed SARS-CoV-2 specificity.

The authors produced TCR alpha and TCR beta cDNA libraries with sample barcodes and UMIs by 5'RACE using constant-segment primers. TCRdb called the 5' RACE reads again in MiXCR, with one record for every CDR3 protein. The sample has approximately 190,000 distinct CDR3 sequences; 18% are singletons. Germline CDR1 is MGHRA and CDR2 is YSYEKL. V dropped 4 bases and J dropped 0; count of bases not matched to a gene: 6. The CDR3 runs to 16 residues. Specimen: PBMCs or a T cell subset sorted from them (not recorded which). This chain connects TRBV4-1 to TRBJ1-1, with 9 bases lining up with TRBD1. The source is an adult woman who had mild COVID-19 (a few samples of this study predate the infection). Cell type and time point are not known. The CDR3 region has the DNA TGCGCCAGCAGCCTTCTTGGGACAGGGCTGAACACTGAAGCTTTCTTT. Residues: CASSLLGTGLNTEAFF.